These 12 T cell receptor beta chains originate from one sample sequenced in a study of blood T cell repertoires in COVID-19. TCRdb keeps only in-frame clones here, not all; method: immunoSEQ multiplex PCR. Of about 230,000 clones in the sample, more than 70% were seen once. Material: PBMCs or T cells enriched from blood (not recorded which). Receptors originate from a woman aged 40 to 50 with acute COVID-19.

The chain combines TRBV23-1 with TRBJ2-1, with D uncertain. TRBV23-1 counts as an open reading frame of uncertain function. The CDR3 sequence is 15 residues long. V lost 0 bases, J lost 10 bases, and 16 bases lay in between. CDR3 DNA: TGCGCCAGCAGTCAATCGTGGATAGCTGAATGCGAGCAGTTCTTC. Translated: CASSQSWIAECEQFF.

This clone showed up just a few times. The gene calls are TRBV12-3 or TRBV12-4 and TRBJ1-2, with D possibly matching TRBD1 (5 bases). CDR3 length: 11 residues. The germline V and J ends were trimmed by 1 base and 14 bases, with 11 bases remaining between them. As DNA, the CDR3 is TGTGCCAGCAGTTTAGGGGGCCTTTCAACCTTC. Translation gives CASSLGGLSTF.

This clone was counted ten times or more. The chain uses TRBV7-9 and TRBJ2-1; a possible D gene is TRBD2 (6 bases). This CDR3 region has 16 residues. The germline V gene encodes CDR1 SEHNR and CDR2 FQNEAQ (reference sequence). With 2 bases removed from V and 1 base from J, the gap between germline ends came to 12 bases. CDR3 in DNA: TGTGCCAGCAGCTTATCCAGCGGGCTTTCCTACAATGAGCAGTTCTTC. Its protein is CASSLSSGLSYNEQFF.

The CDR3 bases are TGTGCCAGCAGCTTGGTCCCTGACAGGGTTAGCAATCAGCCCCAGCATTTT. Amino acid sequence: CASSLVPDRVSNQPQHF. The V gene is TRBV5-5, the J gene TRBJ1-5; TRBD1 matches 7 bases. The CDR3 is 17 amino acids. The germline gives CDR1 SGHKS, CDR2 YYEKEE (reference sequence). The ends lost 0 bases at V and 0 bases at J; junction bases unmatched: 6.

J is TRBJ1-5 and V is TRBV19, with D maybe TRBD1 (6 bases). This CDR3 region has 15 residues. Trimming removed 3 bases from V and 11 bases from J, with 20 bases in between. Per germline, CDR1 LNHDA and CDR2 SQIVND (reference sequence). This CDR3 is CASSIQQGGFGTQHF. The DNA of the CDR3 is TGTGCCAGTAGTATCCAACAGGGCGGATTTGGGACCCAGCATTTT.

J is TRBJ1-1 and V is TRBV29-1; 7 positions match TRBD1. The germline CDR1 and CDR2 sequences are SQVTM and ANQGSEA. The CDR3 runs to 15 residues. J gave up 4 bases and V 5 bases, and 13 bases lay outside the gene matches. CDR3 protein: CSVPPVRGLVTEAFF. The CDR3 DNA reads as TGCAGCGTTCCCCCGGTTAGGGGGCTGGTCACTGAAGCTTTCTTT.

The V and J genes are TRBV7-2 and TRBJ2-5; D is uncertain. This CDR3 has 11 residues. V lost 5 bases, J lost 5 bases, and 6 bases lay in between. Germline V gene sequence: CDR1 SGHTA, CDR2 FQGNSA. The CDR3: CASSAKETQYF. Here the CDR3 DNA reads TGTGCCAGCAGCGCTAAGGAGACCCAGTACTTC.

V is TRBV19 and J is TRBJ2-7; 7 bases match TRBD1. Germline V gene sequence: CDR1 LNHDA, CDR2 SQIVND (reference sequence). This CDR3 comprises 15 residues. V was clipped by 6 bases and J by 3 bases; unmatched bases: 11. For the CDR3, the DNA is TGTGCCAGTAGCAAACCACGGACAGGCTACTACGAGCAGTACTTC. Protein: CASSKPRTGYYEQYF.

CDR3 loop: CASSSKLVGANYGYTF. The CDR3 DNA is TGTGCCAGCAGCTCAAAGCTAGTGGGAGCTAACTATGGCTACACCTTC. This sequence joins TRBV21-1 and TRBJ1-2. TRBV21-1 is listed as a pseudogene. This CDR3 comprises 16 residues.

A few counts support this clone. The V call is TRBV7-6, the J call TRBJ2-7; D call uncertain. The CDR3 runs to 15 residues. In germline, CDR1 is SGHVS, CDR2 FNYEAQ. Trimming cost V 1 base and J 6 bases, with 16 bases left between them. The CDR3 sequence is CASSLGVAGRFEQYV. DNA for the CDR3: TGTGCCAGCAGCTTAGGGGTAGCTGGAAGGTTCGAGCAGTACGTC.

V usage is TRBV3-1 (or the pseudogene TRBV3-2) and J usage is TRBJ2-7, with D perhaps TRBD2 (7 bases). Looked up from germline, CDR1 is LGHDT and CDR2 is YNNKEL (reference sequence). V dropped 4 bases and J dropped 6 bases, with 22 bases sitting between them. There are 16 residues in the CDR3. As DNA, the CDR3 is TGTGCCAGCAGCCCTTGGGCACGGGGGGCCGGGGGCGAGCAGTACTTC. Its protein is CASSPWARGAGGEQYF.

J is TRBJ1-4 and V is TRBV6-2 or TRBV6-3; a possible D gene is TRBD1 (6 bases). Trimming took off 5 bases at V and 2 bases at J, with 12 bases between the two ends. CDR1 is MNHEY, CDR2 SVGEGT, per germline. The CDR3 covers 15 residues. The DNA for the CDR3 is TGTGCCAGCAGTGTCGACAGGACGACTAATGAAAAACTGTTTTTT. It is translated as CASSVDRTTNEKLFF.